This is a list of T cell receptor beta chains from one sample in a study of cytotoxic CD8 clonotypes in ibrutinib-treated CLL. The repertoire was sequenced with immunoSEQ multiplex PCR; TCRdb's copy has only in-frame clones and lacks some. The sample has around 200,000 clones, 60% to 80% seen once. The source material was PBMCs, sampled after 12 months of ibrutinib treatment. All receptors derive from a human donor with chronic lymphocytic leukemia. Each CDR3 is given with its conserved first and last residue. Fields, in order: V gene, D gene, J gene, clone size, CDR3 DNA, CDR3 protein. D genes are given only for firm matches. For some rows the clone size is stated as once, few or many, or as a class when expanded; others skip it.

v_call: TRBV29-1
d_call: .
j_call: TRBJ1-1
clone_size: .
cdr3_nt: TGCAGCGGAAGTGGGTACATGAACACTGAAGCTTTCTTT
cdr3_aa: CSGSGYMNTEAFF

v_call: TRBV19
d_call: TRBD2
j_call: TRBJ2-7
clone_size: .
cdr3_nt: TGTGCCACCGGGACTAGCGGGAGGGCGTCGGGGGAGCAGTACTTC
cdr3_aa: CATGTSGRASGEQYF

v_call: TRBV5-1
d_call: .
j_call: TRBJ2-5
clone_size: .
cdr3_nt: TGCGCCAGCAGCTTTTGGTGGGGGAAAGAGACCCAGTACTTC
cdr3_aa: CASSFWWGKETQYF

v_call: TRBV5-4
d_call: .
j_call: TRBJ2-2
clone_size: few
cdr3_nt: TGTGCCAGCAGCGGGAGAATCACCGGGGAGCTGTTTTTT
cdr3_aa: CASSGRITGELFF

v_call: TRBV6-5
d_call: TRBD1
j_call: TRBJ1-5
clone_size: .
cdr3_nt: TGTGCCAGCAGCAGGGACAGGGGCCAGCCCCAGCATTTT
cdr3_aa: CASSRDRGQPQHF

v_call: TRBV28
d_call: TRBD2
j_call: TRBJ2-2
clone_size: .
cdr3_nt: TGTGCCAGCAGTTTTTTCGGGACTAGGGGGACCGGGGAGCTGTTTTTT
cdr3_aa: CASSFFGTRGTGELFF

v_call: TRBV6-1
d_call: .
j_call: TRBJ2-7
clone_size: .
cdr3_nt: TGTGCCAGCGTCTCCGGGGGCAGGGGGGCCTACGAGCAGTACTTC
cdr3_aa: CASVSGGRGAYEQYF

v_call: TRBV5-3
d_call: .
j_call: TRBJ2-3
clone_size: many
cdr3_nt: TGTGCCAGGCCGAGCACAGATACGCAGTATTTT
cdr3_aa: CARPSTDTQYF

v_call: TRBV9
d_call: .
j_call: TRBJ1-5
clone_size: .
cdr3_nt: TGTGCCAGCAGCGTAGGGTTGGGCGGCAATCAGCCCCAGCATTTT
cdr3_aa: CASSVGLGGNQPQHF

v_call: TRBV30
d_call: TRBD1
j_call: TRBJ2-5
clone_size: .
cdr3_nt: TGTGCCTGGACGAGAGGACAGGGGTGGGAAGAGACCCAGTACTTC
cdr3_aa: CAWTRGQGWEETQYF

v_call: TRBV21-1
d_call: .
j_call: TRBJ1-5
clone_size: .
cdr3_nt: TGTGCCACCACCGAGGGGGACAGGTCTGATCAGCCCCAGCATTTT
cdr3_aa: CATTEGDRSDQPQHF

v_call: TRBV19
d_call: TRBD1
j_call: TRBJ2-7
clone_size: .
cdr3_nt: TGTGCCAGTAGTATTGGGACAGGGCCTTTCGAGCAGTACTTC
cdr3_aa: CASSIGTGPFEQYF

v_call: TRBV6-6
d_call: .
j_call: TRBJ2-7
clone_size: .
cdr3_nt: TGTGCCAGCAGTTATGGCAGGACCCTTAACTCCTACGAGCAGTACTTC
cdr3_aa: CASSYGRTLNSYEQYF

v_call: TRBV18
d_call: TRBD2
j_call: TRBJ2-3
clone_size: .
cdr3_nt: TGTGCCAGCTCACCGGGACTAGTGGCAGATACGCAGTATTTT
cdr3_aa: CASSPGLVADTQYF

v_call: TRBV5-1
d_call: .
j_call: TRBJ2-7
clone_size: .
cdr3_nt: TGCGCCAGCAGCCCAAGTACAGGGCCCTACGAGCAGTACTTC
cdr3_aa: CASSPSTGPYEQYF

v_call: TRBV7-9
d_call: .
j_call: TRBJ1-1
clone_size: .
cdr3_nt: TGTGCCAGCAACCGGCCGCCTTTCCTTGAAGCTTTCTTT
cdr3_aa: CASNRPPFLEAFF

v_call: TRBV7-9
d_call: .
j_call: TRBJ1-2
clone_size: .
cdr3_nt: TGTGCCAGCAGCTTAGCCCCACCCGCCGGACGGCTAAACTATGGCTACACCTTC
cdr3_aa: CASSLAPPAGRLNYGYTF

v_call: TRBV6-5
d_call: .
j_call: TRBJ1-1
clone_size: .
cdr3_nt: TGTGCCAGCAGTTATGGAGGACGGATGAACACTGAAGCTTTCTTT
cdr3_aa: CASSYGGRMNTEAFF

v_call: TRBV7-9
d_call: .
j_call: TRBJ2-7
clone_size: .
cdr3_nt: TGTGCCAGCAGGGCCGCCGGCGAGCAGTACTTC
cdr3_aa: CASRAAGEQYF

v_call: TRBV7-9
d_call: .
j_call: TRBJ2-1
clone_size: once
cdr3_nt: TGTGCCAGCAGCTTAGGGCGCCTCCTCGACAATGAGCAGTTCTTC
cdr3_aa: CASSLGRLLDNEQFF

v_call: TRBV5-5
d_call: .
j_call: TRBJ2-1
clone_size: .
cdr3_nt: TGTGCCAGCAGCGCCTACTCCGCAGCGAGGTCCTACAATGAGCAGTTCTTC
cdr3_aa: CASSAYSAARSYNEQFF

v_call: TRBV5-1
d_call: .
j_call: TRBJ1-1
clone_size: .
cdr3_nt: TGCGCCAGCAGCTTGAGACAACCGAACACTGAAGCTTTCTTT
cdr3_aa: CASSLRQPNTEAFF

v_call: TRBV11-2
d_call: .
j_call: TRBJ1-2
clone_size: .
cdr3_nt: TGTGCCAGCAGCTCACCTCGGGGGGACTATGGCTACACCTTC
cdr3_aa: CASSSPRGDYGYTF

v_call: TRBV5-4
d_call: TRBD1
j_call: TRBJ2-7
clone_size: .
cdr3_nt: TGTGCCAGCAGCCACCCACAGGGGGACGAGCAGTACTTC
cdr3_aa: CASSHPQGDEQYF

v_call: TRBV30
d_call: .
j_call: TRBJ2-7
clone_size: .
cdr3_nt: TGTGCCTGGAGTGGACTTTTATGGGGCGAGCAGTACTTC
cdr3_aa: CAWSGLLWGEQYF

v_call: TRBV6-5
d_call: .
j_call: TRBJ2-7
clone_size: .
cdr3_nt: TGTGCCAGCAGTTACTCTCGGGGGCCCGGTGGGGAGCAGTACTTC
cdr3_aa: CASSYSRGPGGEQYF

v_call: TRBV2
d_call: TRBD2
j_call: TRBJ2-1
clone_size: .
cdr3_nt: TGTGCCAGCAGGAAGGGACTAGCGGGAGGAGGTGAGCAGTTCTTC
cdr3_aa: CASRKGLAGGGEQFF

v_call: TRBV11-2
d_call: TRBD2
j_call: TRBJ2-2
clone_size: .
cdr3_nt: TGTGCCAGCAGCTTAGATCAGGCCAGCGGGAGGGCCGGGGAGCTGTTTTTT
cdr3_aa: CASSLDQASGRAGELFF

v_call: TRBV4-2
d_call: .
j_call: TRBJ2-1
clone_size: few
cdr3_nt: TGTGCCAGCAGCCAAGGGGGGCGGGACTACAATGAGCAGTTCTTC
cdr3_aa: CASSQGGRDYNEQFF

v_call: TRBV4-2
d_call: TRBD1
j_call: TRBJ1-2
clone_size: .
cdr3_nt: TGTGCCAGCAAGGGGACAGGGAATGTTGGCTACACCTTC
cdr3_aa: CASKGTGNVGYTF

v_call: TRBV18
d_call: .
j_call: TRBJ1-2
clone_size: .
cdr3_nt: TGTGCCAGCTCACCAAATACCCTTTTTAACTATGGCTACACCTTC
cdr3_aa: CASSPNTLFNYGYTF

v_call: TRBV18
d_call: .
j_call: TRBJ1-1
clone_size: few
cdr3_nt: TGTGCCAGCTCACCCCCGGCGGGGAATGAAGCTTTCTTT
cdr3_aa: CASSPPAGNEAFF

v_call: TRBV11-2
d_call: .
j_call: TRBJ2-3
clone_size: .
cdr3_nt: TGTGCCAGCAGCGATGTGGGTAGCGTCACAGATACGCAGTATTTT
cdr3_aa: CASSDVGSVTDTQYF

v_call: TRBV13
d_call: .
j_call: TRBJ1-1
clone_size: .
cdr3_nt: TGTGCCAGCCTCAGACTATCGAACACTGAAGCTTTCTTT
cdr3_aa: CASLRLSNTEAFF

v_call: TRBV5-6
d_call: TRBD2
j_call: TRBJ2-1
clone_size: .
cdr3_nt: TGTGCCAGCAGACCGCTAGCGGGAGTCGGGAATGAGCAGTTCTTC
cdr3_aa: CASRPLAGVGNEQFF

v_call: TRBV2
d_call: TRBD1
j_call: TRBJ1-6
clone_size: few
cdr3_nt: TGTGCCAGCAGTGCCCAGGGACAGTATAATTCACCCCTCCACTTT
cdr3_aa: CASSAQGQYNSPLHF

v_call: TRBV4-1
d_call: .
j_call: TRBJ2-4
clone_size: .
cdr3_nt: TGCGCCAGCAGACCGGCGGGAGCCAAAAACATTCAGTACTTC
cdr3_aa: CASRPAGAKNIQYF

v_call: TRBV10-3
d_call: .
j_call: TRBJ1-3
clone_size: .
cdr3_nt: TGTGCCATCGAGGGACACCAACTACGCTCTGGAAACACCATATATTTT
cdr3_aa: CAIEGHQLRSGNTIYF

v_call: TRBV6-6
d_call: TRBD2
j_call: TRBJ2-3
clone_size: few
cdr3_nt: TGTGCCAGCACCCCGCAGCGGGGAGGGGGCACAGATACGCAGTATTTT
cdr3_aa: CASTPQRGGGTDTQYF

v_call: TRBV7-8
d_call: TRBD2
j_call: TRBJ2-1
clone_size: .
cdr3_nt: TGTGCCAGCAGCCCTAGCGGGGGCCGCAATGAGCAGTTCTTC
cdr3_aa: CASSPSGGRNEQFF

v_call: TRBV19
d_call: .
j_call: TRBJ2-7
clone_size: once
cdr3_nt: TGTGCCAGTAGTAGGACCTTTCTAGAGAAAACCTCCTACGAGCAGTACTTC
cdr3_aa: CASSRTFLEKTSYEQYF

v_call: TRBV5-1
d_call: .
j_call: TRBJ2-7
clone_size: .
cdr3_nt: TGCGCCAGCAGCTTACCCCCCAAGGACGAGCAGTACTTC
cdr3_aa: CASSLPPKDEQYF

v_call: TRBV5-1
d_call: .
j_call: TRBJ2-7
clone_size: .
cdr3_nt: TGCGCCAGCAGTTGGCGGGATCCTCTCGACGAGCAGTACTTC
cdr3_aa: CASSWRDPLDEQYF

v_call: TRBV9
d_call: TRBD1
j_call: TRBJ2-7
clone_size: .
cdr3_nt: TGTGCCAGCAGCGTTTCCGGGACAGGCGGCGAGCAGTACTTC
cdr3_aa: CASSVSGTGGEQYF

v_call: TRBV15
d_call: .
j_call: TRBJ2-2
clone_size: few
cdr3_nt: TGTGCCACCAACCCGGGACACCTCACCGGGGAGCTGTTTTTT
cdr3_aa: CATNPGHLTGELFF